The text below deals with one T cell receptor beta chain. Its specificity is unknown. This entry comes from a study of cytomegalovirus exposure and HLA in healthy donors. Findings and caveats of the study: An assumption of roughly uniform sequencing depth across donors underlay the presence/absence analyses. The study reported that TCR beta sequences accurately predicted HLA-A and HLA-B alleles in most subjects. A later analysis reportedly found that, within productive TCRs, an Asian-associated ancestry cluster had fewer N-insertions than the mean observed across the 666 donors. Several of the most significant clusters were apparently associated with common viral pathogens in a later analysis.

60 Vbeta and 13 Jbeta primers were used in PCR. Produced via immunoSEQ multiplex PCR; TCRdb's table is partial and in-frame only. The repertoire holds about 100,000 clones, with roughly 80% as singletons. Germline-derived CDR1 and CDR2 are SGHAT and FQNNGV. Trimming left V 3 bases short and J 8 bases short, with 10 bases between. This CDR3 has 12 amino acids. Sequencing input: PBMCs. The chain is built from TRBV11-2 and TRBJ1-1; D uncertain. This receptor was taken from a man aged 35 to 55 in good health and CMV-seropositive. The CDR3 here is CASSLLPGEAFF. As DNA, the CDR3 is TGTGCCAGCAGCTTGTTACCGGGAGAAGCTTTCTTT.